These 5 T cell receptor beta chains share one sample of origin, sequenced in a study of cytomegalovirus exposure and HLA in healthy donors. Primers: 60 Vbeta forward and 13 Jbeta reverse. TCRdb keeps only in-frame clones here, not all; method: immunoSEQ multiplex PCR. The sample includes about 240,000 clones, 75% to 85% of them seen just once. Specimen: PBMCs. The receptors derive from a woman in her fifties or sixties in good health and CMV-seropositive.

The rearrangement joins TRBV30 to TRBJ2-1; 8 bases align to TRBD2. The CDR3 is 16 residues long. Germline-derived CDR1 and CDR2 are GTSNPN and SVGIG (reference sequence). V lost 3 bases, J lost 10 bases, and 17 bases stayed unmatched. CDR3: CAWSPRGLVALREQFF. The CDR3 coding sequence is TGTGCCTGGAGCCCCCGGGGACTAGTAGCTCTGAGGGAGCAGTTCTTC.

This chain joins TRBV6-1 and TRBJ1-4; D not resolved. The ends were cut back, 3 bases at V and 5 bases at J, with 22 bases in the middle. The germline CDR1 and CDR2 sequences are MNHNS and SASEGT. This CDR3 spans 18 amino acids. The CDR3 protein is CASSDCPSLLVDNEKLFF. The CDR3, as DNA: TGTGCCAGCAGTGACTGTCCAAGTCTCCTAGTCGACAATGAAAAACTGTTTTTT.

This chain's CDR3 is CASSLTPGGRTDTQYF. The CDR3 nucleotides read TGTGCCAGCAGCCTTACCCCGGGGGGACGAACAGATACGCAGTATTTT. This sequence joins TRBV7-9 and TRBJ2-3, with 7 nucleotides matching TRBD2. The ends lost 5 bases at V and 3 bases at J; junction bases unmatched: 11. Per germline, CDR1 SEHNR and CDR2 FQNEAQ (reference sequence). CDR3 length: 16 amino acids.

This chain connects TRBV2 to TRBJ1-5; D gene ambiguous. The CDR3 length is 15 residues. Germline V gives CDR1 SNHLY, CDR2 FYNNEI. V was trimmed by 1 base and J by 2 bases, leaving 9 bases between them. The DNA of the CDR3 is TGTGCCAGCAGTGAAGATACAGCGGGCAATCAGCCCCAGCATTTT. Translating it yields CASSEDTAGNQPQHF.

This sequence joins TRBV7-3 and TRBJ1-1, with D tentatively TRBD1 (5 bases). Trimming shortened V by 5 bases and J by 11 bases, and 21 bases separated the two germline ends. The CDR3 is 14 amino acids. Germline V gene lookup returns CDR1 SGHTA and CDR2 FQGTGA. The CDR3 reads CASSPSTGTANAFF. In DNA, the CDR3 is TGTGCCAGCAGCCCATCTACAGGAACAGCCAACGCTTTCTTT.